This T cell receptor (beta chain) emerged from a study of T cell repertoires in cytomegalovirus infection. For the study at large: Matching HLA type, along with CMV infection, was indicated by public TCR beta signatures.

At least ten counts were recorded for this clonotype. Its specificity is unknown. The study, taken as a whole, reports: The ex vivo response was dominated by HLA-C-restricted CMV-specific TCR beta clonotypes.

TCRdb fed the reads into MiXCR, producing one record per CDR3 protein. This sample has about 130,000 distinct CDR3 sequences, with 25% to 35% found just once. The CDR3 sequence is 13 residues long. V lost 2 bases, J lost 8 bases, and 4 bases stayed unmatched. CDR1 and CDR2 (germline): SGHVS, FNYEAQ. This chain links TRBV7-6 with TRBJ1-1; 8 nucleotides line up with TRBD1. The sequencing here drew on CD8+ T cells from cultured PBMCs, taken from culture after CMV antigen stimulation. The sequence was obtained from a human donor in good health (CMV status not recorded). Some clones in this sample may be carry-over from other donors' samples. CDR3 protein: CASSLTGDREAFF. DNA of the CDR3: TGTGCCAGCAGCTTAACCGGGGACAGGGAAGCTTTCTTT.